The rows below give T cell receptor beta chains drawn from one sample of a study of T cells expressing NK-cell markers. TCRdb reprocessed the 5' RACE reads; each CDR3 protein has one entry and no DNA is given. Found here are about 450,000 distinct CDR3 sequences; the top ten clones hold approximately 7%. The sample taken for sequencing was blood T cells: a sorted CD56 or NKG2C T cell subset, CD4+ or CD8+ T cells, or bulk PBMC T cells (not recorded which). These receptors all stem from a woman between 18 and 69 years old in good health. Both conserved end residues are part of each CDR3. Each record gives: J gene, V gene, CDR3 protein.

TRBJ2-3	TRBV5-1	CASTVLRPSTDTQYF
TRBJ1-1	TRBV12-3/TRBV12-4	CASSFGVGAGAFF
TRBJ2-3	TRBV20-1	CSATLAGRTDTQYF
TRBJ2-1	TRBV29-1	CSYLVGSRDEQFF
TRBJ2-1	TRBV3-1	CASSQPPLREQFF
TRBJ2-1	TRBV12-3/TRBV12-4	CASSQRGSGRRDEQFF
TRBJ2-1	TRBV30	CAWSAPYNEQFF
TRBJ2-1	TRBV7-2	CASSSRTSGGGNEQFF
TRBJ2-3	TRBV27	CASSYRADTQYF
TRBJ2-1	TRBV11-1	CASTTGTGSSNEQFF
TRBJ2-4	TRBV4-1	CASSQTYVAKNIQYF
TRBJ2-1	TRBV5-6	CASSLVANEQFF
TRBJ2-5	TRBV20-1	CSANRGRETQYF
TRBJ2-1	TRBV4-3	CASSQDLDSVNNEQFF
TRBJ2-3	TRBV20-1	CSARVTSGTDTQYF
TRBJ1-5	TRBV6-2/TRBV6-3	CASTPMAGNQPQHF